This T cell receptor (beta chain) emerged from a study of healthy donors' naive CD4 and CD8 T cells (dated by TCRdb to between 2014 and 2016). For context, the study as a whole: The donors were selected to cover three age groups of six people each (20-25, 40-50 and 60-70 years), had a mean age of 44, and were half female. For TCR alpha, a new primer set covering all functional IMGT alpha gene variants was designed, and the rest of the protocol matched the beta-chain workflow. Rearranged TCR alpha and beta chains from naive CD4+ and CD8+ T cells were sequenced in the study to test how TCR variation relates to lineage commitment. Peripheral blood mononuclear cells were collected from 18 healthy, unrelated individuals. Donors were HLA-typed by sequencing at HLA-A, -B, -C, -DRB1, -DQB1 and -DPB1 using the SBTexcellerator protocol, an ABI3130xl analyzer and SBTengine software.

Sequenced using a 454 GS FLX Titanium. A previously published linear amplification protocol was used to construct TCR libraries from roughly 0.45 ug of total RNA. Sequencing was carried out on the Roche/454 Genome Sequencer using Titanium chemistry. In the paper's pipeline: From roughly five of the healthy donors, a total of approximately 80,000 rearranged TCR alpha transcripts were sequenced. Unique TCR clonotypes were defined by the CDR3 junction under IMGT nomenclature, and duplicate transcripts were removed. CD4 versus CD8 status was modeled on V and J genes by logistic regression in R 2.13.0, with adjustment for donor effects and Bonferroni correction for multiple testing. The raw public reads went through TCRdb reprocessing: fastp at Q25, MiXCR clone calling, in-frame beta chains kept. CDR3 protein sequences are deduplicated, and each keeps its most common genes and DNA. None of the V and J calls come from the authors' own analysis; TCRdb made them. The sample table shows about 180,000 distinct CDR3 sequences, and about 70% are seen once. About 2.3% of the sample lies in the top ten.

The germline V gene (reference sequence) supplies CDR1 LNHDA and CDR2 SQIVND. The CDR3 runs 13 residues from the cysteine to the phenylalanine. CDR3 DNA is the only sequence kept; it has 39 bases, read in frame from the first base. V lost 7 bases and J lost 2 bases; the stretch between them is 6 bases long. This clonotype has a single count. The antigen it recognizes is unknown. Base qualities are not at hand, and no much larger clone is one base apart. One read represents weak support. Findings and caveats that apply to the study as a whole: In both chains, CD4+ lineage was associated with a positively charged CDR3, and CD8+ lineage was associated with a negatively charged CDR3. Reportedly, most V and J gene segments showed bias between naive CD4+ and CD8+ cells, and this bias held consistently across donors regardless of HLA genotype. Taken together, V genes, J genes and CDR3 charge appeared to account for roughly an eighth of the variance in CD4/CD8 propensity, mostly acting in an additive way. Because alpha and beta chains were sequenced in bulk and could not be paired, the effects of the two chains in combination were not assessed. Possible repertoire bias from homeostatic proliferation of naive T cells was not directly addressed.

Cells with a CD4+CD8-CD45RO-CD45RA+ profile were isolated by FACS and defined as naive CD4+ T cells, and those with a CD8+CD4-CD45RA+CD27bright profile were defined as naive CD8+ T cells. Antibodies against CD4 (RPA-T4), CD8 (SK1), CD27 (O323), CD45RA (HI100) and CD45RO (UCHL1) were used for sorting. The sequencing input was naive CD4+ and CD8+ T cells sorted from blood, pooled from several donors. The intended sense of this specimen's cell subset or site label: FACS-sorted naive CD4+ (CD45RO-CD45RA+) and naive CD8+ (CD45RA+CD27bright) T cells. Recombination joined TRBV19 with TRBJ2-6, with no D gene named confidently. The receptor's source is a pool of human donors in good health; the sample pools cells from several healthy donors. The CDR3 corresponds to CASKSPGANVLTF. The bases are TGTGCCAGTAAGAGTCCTGGGGCCAACGTCCTGACTTTC.